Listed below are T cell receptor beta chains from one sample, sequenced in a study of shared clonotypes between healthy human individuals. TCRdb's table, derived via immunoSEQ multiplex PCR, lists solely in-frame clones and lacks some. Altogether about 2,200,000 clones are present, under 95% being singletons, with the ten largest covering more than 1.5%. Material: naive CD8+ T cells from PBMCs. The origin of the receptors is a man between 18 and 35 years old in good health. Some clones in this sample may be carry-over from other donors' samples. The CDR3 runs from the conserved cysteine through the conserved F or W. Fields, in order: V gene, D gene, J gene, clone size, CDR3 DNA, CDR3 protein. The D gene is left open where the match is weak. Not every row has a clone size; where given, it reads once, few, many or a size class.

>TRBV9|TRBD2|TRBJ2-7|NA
TGTGCCAGCAGCCGGATGGGGACTAGCGGCTCCGAGCAGTACTTC
CASSRMGTSGSEQYF
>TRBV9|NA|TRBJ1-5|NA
TGTGCCAGCAGCGTAGATGGGGGACGCAATCAGCCCCAGCATTTT
CASSVDGGRNQPQHF
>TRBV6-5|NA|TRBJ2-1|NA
TGTGCCAGCAGTTACTCGGAGGGGGCGTCCTACAATGAGCAGTTCTTC
CASSYSEGASYNEQFF
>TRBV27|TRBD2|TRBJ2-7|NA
TGTGCCAGCAGGGGCGGGACTAGCGTTTTCCACGAGCAGTACTTC
CASRGGTSVFHEQYF
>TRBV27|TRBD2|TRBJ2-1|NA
TGTGCCAGCAGTTTGAGGACTAGCGGGTTTGGGTCCTACAATGAGCAGTTCTTC
CASSLRTSGFGSYNEQFF
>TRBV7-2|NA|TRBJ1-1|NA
TGTGCCAGCAGCATCAGGGTCCTGGGCACTGAAGCTTTCTTT
CASSIRVLGTEAFF
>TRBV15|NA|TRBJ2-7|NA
TGTGCCACCAGCGCTCGGGACACCCTTTTGTACGAGCAGTACTTC
CATSARDTLLYEQYF
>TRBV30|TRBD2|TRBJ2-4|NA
TGTGCCTGGACTCGTCCCGGGACTAGCAGCATTCAGTACTTC
CAWTRPGTSSIQYF
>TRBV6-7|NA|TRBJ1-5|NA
TGTGCCAGCAGTTACTCGAGCAGATTCCCCTTTAAGCGTCAGCCCCAGCATTTT
CASSYSSRFPFKRQPQHF
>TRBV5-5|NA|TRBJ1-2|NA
TGTGCCAGCAGCCCCCGTGGTGGGCTCGTTGGCTATGGCTACACCTTC
CASSPRGGLVGYGYTF
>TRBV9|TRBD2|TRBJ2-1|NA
TGTGCCAGCAGCGGGGGACTAGCGGGAGTCGGGCAGTTCTTC
CASSGGLAGVGQFF
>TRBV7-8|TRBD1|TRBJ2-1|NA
TGTGCCACCACGGGACAGGGGACCTACAATGAGCAGTTCTTC
CATTGQGTYNEQFF
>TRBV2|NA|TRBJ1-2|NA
TGTGCCAGCTTAGGCGAGGCAGGATGGACCTATGGCTACACCTTC
CASLGEAGWTYGYTF
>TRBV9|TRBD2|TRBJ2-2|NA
TGTGCCAGCAGCGTCGGGACTACTAACACCGGGGAGCTGTTTTTT
CASSVGTTNTGELFF
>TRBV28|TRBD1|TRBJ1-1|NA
TGTGCCAGCAGTCCTCCCGGCAGGGGGCACACTGAAGCTTTCTTT
CASSPPGRGHTEAFF
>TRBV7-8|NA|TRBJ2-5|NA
TGTGCCAGCAGCTTACTCCCCGCGCAAGAGACCCAGTACTTC
CASSLLPAQETQYF
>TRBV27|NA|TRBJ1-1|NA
TGTGCCAGCAGTTTCTCGGACACGAACACTGAAGCTTTCTTT
CASSFSDTNTEAFF
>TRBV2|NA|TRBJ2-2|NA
TGTGCCAGCAGTAACAGGGAAAGCGGGGAGCTGTTTTTT
CASSNRESGELFF
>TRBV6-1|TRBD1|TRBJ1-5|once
TGTGCCAGCAACCCGCGGACAGGACGCAATCAGCCCCAGCATTTT
CASNPRTGRNQPQHF
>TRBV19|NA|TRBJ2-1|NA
TGTGCCAGCTCACCCTATACAGGGTCCTACAATGAGCAGTTCTTC
CASSPYTGSYNEQFF
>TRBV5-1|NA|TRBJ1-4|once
TGCGCCAGCAGCTTGGGGGAGAATCCAACAACTAATGAAAAACTGTTTTTT
CASSLGENPTTNEKLFF
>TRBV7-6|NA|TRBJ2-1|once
TGTGCCAGCAGCTCTGTATACTCGAGCTCCTACAATGAGCAGTTCTTC
CASSSVYSSSYNEQFF
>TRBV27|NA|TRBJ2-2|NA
TGTGCCAGCAAGGCGGTTACGGGTGACGGGGAGCTGTTTTTT
CASKAVTGDGELFF
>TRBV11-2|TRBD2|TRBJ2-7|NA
TGTGCCAGCAGCTTACTTAGGCTAGCGGGATCCCACGAGCAGTACTTC
CASSLLRLAGSHEQYF